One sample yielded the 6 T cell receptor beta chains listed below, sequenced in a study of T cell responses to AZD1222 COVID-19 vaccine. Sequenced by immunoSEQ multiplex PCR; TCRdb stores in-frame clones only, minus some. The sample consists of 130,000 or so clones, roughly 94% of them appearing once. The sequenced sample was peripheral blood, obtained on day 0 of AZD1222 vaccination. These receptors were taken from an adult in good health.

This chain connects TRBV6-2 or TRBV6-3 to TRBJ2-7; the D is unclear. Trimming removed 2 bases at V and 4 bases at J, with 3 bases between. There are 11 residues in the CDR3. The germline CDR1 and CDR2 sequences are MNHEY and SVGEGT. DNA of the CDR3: TGTGCCAGCAGTTACACGTACGAGCAGTACTTC. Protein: CASSYTYEQYF.

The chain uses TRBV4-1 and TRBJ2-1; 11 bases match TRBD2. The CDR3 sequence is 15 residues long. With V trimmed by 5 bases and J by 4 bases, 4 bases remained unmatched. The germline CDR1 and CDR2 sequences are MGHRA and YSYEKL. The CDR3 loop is CASSYTSGRYNEQFF. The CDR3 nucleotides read TGCGCCAGCAGCTATACTAGCGGGAGATACAATGAGCAGTTCTTC.

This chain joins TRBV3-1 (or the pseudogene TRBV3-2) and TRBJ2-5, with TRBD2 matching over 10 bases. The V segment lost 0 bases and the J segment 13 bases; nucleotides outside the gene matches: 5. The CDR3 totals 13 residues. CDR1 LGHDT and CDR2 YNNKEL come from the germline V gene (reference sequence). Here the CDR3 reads CASSQELAGPRYF. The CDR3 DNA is TGTGCCAGCAGCCAAGAACTAGCGGGGCCAAGGTACTTC.

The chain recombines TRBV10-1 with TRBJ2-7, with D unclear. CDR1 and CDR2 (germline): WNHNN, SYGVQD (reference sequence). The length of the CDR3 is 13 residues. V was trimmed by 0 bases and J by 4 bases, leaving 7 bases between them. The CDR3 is CASSESTEYEQYF. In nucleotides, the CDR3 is TGCGCCAGCAGTGAGTCGACGGAGTACGAGCAGTACTTC.

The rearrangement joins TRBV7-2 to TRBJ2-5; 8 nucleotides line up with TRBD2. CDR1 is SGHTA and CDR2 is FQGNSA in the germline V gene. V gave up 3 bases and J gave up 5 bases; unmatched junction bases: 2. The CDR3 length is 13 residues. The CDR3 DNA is TGTGCCAGCAGCTTCACGGGAGGGGAGACCCAGTACTTC. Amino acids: CASSFTGGETQYF.

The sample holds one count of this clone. This CDR3 is CASSLVLEDGYTF. In DNA, the CDR3 is TGTGCCAGCAGCTTAGTGTTGGAAGATGGCTACACCTTC. This sequence joins TRBV7-9 and TRBJ1-2; the D is unclear. Looked up from germline, CDR1 is SEHNR and CDR2 is FQNEAQ (reference sequence). This CDR3 comprises 13 residues. V was shortened by 1 base and J by 6 bases, with 9 bases between the two germline ends.